The 28 T cell receptor beta chains presented below share a single source sample, sequenced in a study of molecular identifiers for immune sequencing clone quantification. TCRdb passed the PCR reads through MiXCR, listing each CDR3 protein once. The data show about 640,000 distinct CDR3 sequences, nearly 20% seen once. The sequenced sample was naive CD8+ T cells from blood, with Jurkat cell RNA spiked in. Subset given: FACS-sorted CD8+CD4-CCR7+CD45RA+ naive T cells. These receptors were collected from a human donor in good health. Some libraries in this study had Jurkat cell RNA spiked in.

A word on this clonotype: The junction does not match germline at one end; this may be a read error. The V and J genes are TRBV9 and TRBJ2-1, with 10 bases that match TRBD1. CDR3 length: 16 residues. Germline CDR1 and CDR2: SGDLS and YYNGEE. CDR3 amino acids: CASSVRGTGAYNERFF. The CDR3 DNA reads TGTGCCAGCAGCGTAAGGGGGACAGGGGCGTACAATGAGCGGTTCTTC.

This clonotype was picked up a small number of times. V usage is TRBV27 and J usage is TRBJ2-3; the D is unclear. The V end was cut by 4 bases, the J end by 1 base, with 12 bases between. Germline CDR1 reads MNHEY; CDR2 reads SMNVEV (reference sequence). The length of the CDR3 is 15 residues. Here the CDR3 reads CASSSVGPGTDTQYF. CDR3 in DNA: TGTGCCAGCAGTTCTGTCGGGCCTGGCACAGATACGCAGTATTTT.

At least ten counts were recorded for this clonotype. The CDR3 DNA sequence: TGTGCCAGCATTTCGAAGGGCGGGGTGCAACACACAGATACGCAGTATTTT. Protein product: CASISKGGVQHTDTQYF. The gene calls are TRBV7-9 and TRBJ2-3; weak D call: TRBD2 (6 bases). V was pared by 7 bases and J by 2 bases, with 22 bases between. The CDR3 extends over 17 amino acids. The germline V gene has CDR1 SEHNR and CDR2 FQNEAQ (reference sequence).

As regards this clonotype: A clone one base away is much larger, so this may be a read error. The CDR3 sequence is CSARGAGYGPVYEQYF. In DNA, the CDR3 is TGCAGTGCTAGGGGGGCAGGGTATGGCCCTGTTTACGAGCAGTACTTC. The chain carries TRBV20-1 and TRBJ2-7; maybe TRBD1 (6 bases). CDR1 and CDR2 (germline): DFQATT, SNEGSKA (reference sequence). This CDR3 is 16 amino acids long. V lost 3 bases and J lost 4, with 22 bases in between.

Ten or more counts support this clonotype. The chain is built from TRBV6-6 and TRBJ1-1; D may be TRBD1 (5 bases). Germline V gene lookup returns CDR1 MNHNY and CDR2 SVGAGI (reference sequence). Trimming stripped 0 bases from V and 3 bases from J, with 11 bases between. This CDR3 contains 15 residues. In nucleotides, the CDR3 is TGTGCCAGCAGTTACTCTGGGGGAGGGTACACTGAAGCTTTCTTT. Its protein is CASSYSGGGYTEAFF.

Concerning this clonotype itself: A much larger clone is a single base away; this may be a read error. The genes are TRBV6-2 or TRBV6-3 and TRBJ2-7; D is undetermined. Per germline, CDR1 MNHEY and CDR2 SVGEGT. CDR3 length: 14 residues. V lost 8 bases and J lost 2, with 16 bases in between. The CDR3 DNA reads TGTGCCAGCTCTACCGAGACACCGACCTACGAGCAGTACTTC. It translates to CASSTETPTYEQYF.

This clonotype was counted many times. This chain uses TRBV19 with TRBJ2-7; D is unresolved. The CDR3 spans 14 residues. The ends were cut back, 5 bases at V and 2 bases at J, with 13 bases in the middle. CDR1 and CDR2 from the germline V gene are LNHDA and SQIVND (reference sequence). CDR3 loop: CASSLGRSPYEQYF. The DNA of the CDR3 is TGTGCCAGTAGTCTCGGAAGGTCTCCCTACGAGCAGTACTTC. The full variable domain, its missing parts supplied by reference TRBV19 and TRBJ2-7, is DGGITQSPKYLFRKEGQNVTLSCEQNLNHDAMYWYRQDPGQGLRLIYYSQIVNDFQKGDIAEGYSVSREKKESFPLTVTSAQKNPTAFYLCASSLGRSPYEQYFGPGTRLTVT.

CDR3 in amino acids: CASSSPENYEQYF. The CDR3 DNA is TGTGCCAGCAGCTCCCCTGAAAACTACGAGCAGTACTTC. The chain is built from TRBV7-9 and TRBJ2-7; D remains unclear. Germline CDR1 is SEHNR and CDR2 is FQNEAQ (reference sequence). The CDR3 sequence is 13 residues long. V dropped 4 bases and J dropped 3 bases, with 10 bases sitting between them.

A word on this clonotype: At one end the junction does not follow the germline gene, possibly because of a read error. The chain employs TRBV7-9 and TRBJ2-7; D is perhaps TRBD2 (6 bases). The CDR3 totals 14 residues. Germline assignment: CDR1 SEHNR and CDR2 FQNEAQ (reference sequence). CDR3 protein: CASSLALGGDERYF. The CDR3 DNA follows: TGTGCCAGCAGCTTAGCCCTCGGGGGAGACGAGCGGTACTTC.

Many counts were recorded for this clonotype. V usage is TRBV4-3 and J usage is TRBJ2-7, with D perhaps assigned TRBD1 or TRBD2 (5 bases each). The germline V gene encodes CDR1 LGHNA and CDR2 YSLEER. This CDR3 has 15 residues. The germline V and J ends were trimmed by 0 bases and 2 bases, with 11 bases remaining between them. The CDR3: CASSQDKGPAYEQYF. Written as DNA, the CDR3 is TGCGCCAGCAGCCAAGACAAGGGACCTGCCTACGAGCAGTACTTC.

This clonotype has ten or more counts. This chain links TRBV3-1 with TRBJ2-3; TRBD2 matches 11 bases. From germline, CDR1 is LGHDT and CDR2 YNNKEL (reference sequence). The CDR3 length is 15 residues. Trimming took 3 bases from V and 4 from J; bases not matched to a gene: 3. As DNA, the CDR3 is TGTGCCAGCAGCCAGACTAGCGGGGTGGCAGATACGCAGTATTTT. It yields the protein CASSQTSGVADTQYF.

A note on this clonotype: This may arise from a read error, as a much more abundant clone is one base away. CDR3 protein: CASSQVGTGDFYGELFF. CDR3 sequence (DNA): TGTGCCAGCAGCCAAGTCGGGACAGGGGACTTTTACGGGGAGCTGTTTTTT. The chain is built from TRBV3-1 and TRBJ2-2; 10 positions match TRBD1. The V and J ends lost 1 base and 7 bases, in that order; junction bases with no gene match: 9. The CDR3 contains 17 residues. CDR1 is LGHDT, CDR2 YNNKEL, per germline (reference sequence).

The genes are TRBV4-3 and TRBJ1-2, with D unclear. This CDR3 region has 21 residues. CDR1 is LGHNA and CDR2 is YSLEER in the germline V gene. Trimming shortened V by 0 bases and J by 3 bases, and 29 bases separated the two germline ends. CDR3 DNA: TGCGCCAGCAGCCAAGATTTTACGCTTCGGGTCCTGGGTACGCTTTACTATGGCTACACCTTC. It yields the protein CASSQDFTLRVLGTLYYGYTF.

This clonotype has only one observation. A much larger clone differs from this one at a single base, so this may be a read error. J is TRBJ2-5 and V is TRBV14; D is perhaps TRBD2 (6 bases). Trimming cost V 4 bases and J 10 bases, with 19 bases left between them. This CDR3 is 14 amino acids long. The V gene's germline CDR1 is SGHDN and CDR2 FVKESK. CDR3 nucleotides: TGTGCCAGCAGCCTAGAGGAGGAGGTCGGGGGCCAGTACTTC. As protein: CASSLEEEVGGQYF.

Comments on this clonotype: This may come from a read error, since a much larger clone is one base off. The CDR3 loop reads CASKDRGAEPQHF. CDR3 sequence (DNA): TGTGCCAGTAAGGATCGGGGCGCGGAGCCCCAGCATTTT. The chain links TRBV2 to TRBJ1-5, with D possibly being TRBD1 (5 bases). The V gene lost 9 bases and the J gene lost 8 bases, with 17 bases spanning the gap. This CDR3 region has 13 residues. The germline CDR1 and CDR2 sequences are SNHLY and FYNNEI.

Many counts were recorded for this clonotype. This sequence joins TRBV19 and TRBJ2-5, with D maybe TRBD1 (6 bases). The CDR3 consists of 17 residues. The germline V gene encodes CDR1 LNHDA and CDR2 SQIVND (reference sequence). V lost 1 base, J lost 0 bases, and 15 bases lay in between. CDR3 bases: TGTGCCAGTAGTATAGCCCCTGGACAGTCCTACCAAGAGACCCAGTACTTC. This sequence encodes CASSIAPGQSYQETQYF. The full variable domain, rest sourced from reference TRBV19 and TRBJ2-5, is DGGITQSPKYLFRKEGQNVTLSCEQNLNHDAMYWYRQDPGQGLRLIYYSQIVNDFQKGDIAEGYSVSREKKESFPLTVTSAQKNPTAFYLCASSIAPGQSYQETQYFGPGTRLLVL.

This clonotype was detected ten times or more. The gene calls are TRBV5-1 and TRBJ2-1, with TRBD1 matching over 8 bases. This CDR3 comprises 16 residues. With 4 bases clipped from V and 2 bases from J, the junction kept 8 bases outside the gene matches. The V gene's germline CDR1 is SGHRS and CDR2 YFSETQ. The CDR3: CASSRTGQMTYNEQFF. CDR3 bases: TGCGCCAGCAGCAGGACAGGGCAGATGACCTACAATGAGCAGTTCTTC.

With respect to this clonotype: This may come from a read error, since a much larger clone is one base off. Given the absence of the conserved phenylalanine or tryptophan at the CDR3 end, a read error is likely. CDR3 DNA: TGTGCCAGCAGCTTAACGGGACGAGGAGGCACCACCGGGGAGCTGTTTTGT. This gives the protein CASSLTGRGGTTGELFC. The genes are TRBV7-3 and TRBJ2-2; D might be TRBD1 or TRBD2, each matching 5 bases. The CDR3 has 17 amino acids. Trimming cost V 0 bases and J 4 bases, with 15 bases left between them. Germline V gene data show CDR1 as SGHTA and CDR2 as FQGTGA.

This clonotype was detected ten times or more. CDR3 sequence: CASSPISLLAYYTDTQYF. CDR3 DNA: TGTGCCAGCAGTCCAATATCCCTACTAGCGTACTACACAGATACGCAGTATTTT. V is TRBV27 and J is TRBJ2-3, with 7 bases that match TRBD2. CDR3 length: 18 residues. Germline V gene sequence: CDR1 MNHEY, CDR2 SMNVEV (reference sequence). Germline trimming cut 5 bases from V and 2 bases from J; bases unmatched to any gene: 16.

This clonotype was seen many times. J is TRBJ1-5 and V is TRBV4-3, with D unresolved. Trimming cost V 0 bases and J 7 bases, with 13 bases left between them. This CDR3 has 15 residues. Germline V lookup: CDR1 LGHNA, CDR2 YSLEER. The CDR3 bases are TGCGCCAGCAGCCAAGATCGTCTGGTTGGGCAGCCCCAGCATTTT. It translates to CASSQDRLVGQPQHF.

To note about this clonotype: Just one base apart from a much larger clone, this may be a read error. The rearrangement uses TRBV7-3 and TRBJ2-5; 11 bases map to TRBD1. V trimming: 5 bases; J trimming: 4 bases; junction bases outside the gene matches: 6. Germline loops: CDR1 SGHTA, CDR2 FQGTGA. The length of the CDR3 is 15 residues. CDR3 bases: TGTGCCAGCAGCAATACCGGGACAGGGGGAGAGACCCAGTACTTC. Its protein product is CASSNTGTGGETQYF.

The sample holds many counts of this clonotype. The chain is built from TRBV4-2 and TRBJ2-7; a possible D gene is TRBD2 (6 bases). The CDR3 runs to 18 residues. Germline V gene sequence: CDR1 LGHNA, CDR2 YNFKEQ. V lost 0 bases to trimming and J lost 0 bases, with 18 bases between them. CDR3 sequence (DNA): TGTGCCAGCAGCCAAGATCCCGAGGGAGGAACCCTCTCCTACGAGCAGTACTTC. Protein sequence: CASSQDPEGGTLSYEQYF.

This clonotype was recorded many times. The genes are TRBV4-3 and TRBJ2-1; 8 nucleotides agree with TRBD2. V shed 0 bases and J 4 bases; nucleotides not matched to a gene: 5. Germline values: CDR1 LGHNA, CDR2 YSLEER. The CDR3 has 16 residues. CDR3 sequence (DNA): TGCGCCAGCAGCCAAGACCGCGCGGGGGGATACAATGAGCAGTTCTTC. This translates into CASSQDRAGGYNEQFF.

The sample holds many counts of this clonotype. The J gene is TRBJ2-3, the V gene TRBV29-1; D perhaps matches TRBD1 (6 bases). This CDR3 has 14 residues. From germline, CDR1 is SQVTM and CDR2 ANQGSEA. V lost 4 bases and J lost 4, with 15 bases in between. CDR3 nucleotides: TGCAGCGTTGTGCCAACCGGACAGTCAGATACGCAGTATTTT. It specifies CSVVPTGQSDTQYF.

In this sample, this clonotype turned up a few times. A read error may explain this, as a much larger clone is one base away. A read error is likely, as this CDR3 ends without the conserved phenylalanine or tryptophan. The CDR3 loop is CASSFVGPRGPDTQYL. In nucleotides, the CDR3 is TGTGCCAGCAGTTTTGTTGGCCCGAGGGGCCCAGATACGCAGTATCTT. The V gene is TRBV12-3 or TRBV12-4, the J gene TRBJ2-3; perhaps D is TRBD1 or TRBD2 (5 bases each). The CDR3 extends over 16 amino acids. The V and J ends lost 3 bases and 4 bases respectively, with 17 bases between them.

The J gene is TRBJ2-1, the V gene TRBV3-1, with 12 bases lining up with TRBD2. Looked up from germline, CDR1 is LGHDT and CDR2 is YNNKEL (reference sequence). With 11 bases clipped from V and 8 bases from J, the junction kept 7 bases outside the gene matches. CDR3 size: 13 residues. The CDR3 DNA follows: TGTGCCGGTGAACTAGCGGGGGGCGATGAGCAGTTCTTC. It specifies CAGELAGGDEQFF.

In its sample, this clonotype was seen many times. V and J are TRBV9 and TRBJ2-3, with a weak D call TRBD2 (5 bases). The CDR3 covers 16 residues. Germline CDR1 and CDR2: SGDLS and YYNGEE. The V gene lost 4 bases and the J gene lost 0 bases, with 15 bases spanning the gap. CDR3 sequence (DNA): TGTGCCAGCAGCCACAACGTCGACTACAGCACAGATACGCAGTATTTT. This sequence encodes CASSHNVDYSTDTQYF.

Many counts were recorded for this clonotype. The chain recombines TRBV3-1 with TRBJ2-3; the match to TRBD2 covers 11 bases. Per germline, CDR1 LGHDT and CDR2 YNNKEL (reference sequence). V was clipped by 1 base and J by 0 bases; unmatched bases: 12. The CDR3 has 20 residues. DNA for the CDR3: TGTGCCAGCAGCCAAGGTGAAAGGCTAGCGGGGGGCTCGAGCACAGATACGCAGTATTTT. It translates to CASSQGERLAGGSSTDTQYF.